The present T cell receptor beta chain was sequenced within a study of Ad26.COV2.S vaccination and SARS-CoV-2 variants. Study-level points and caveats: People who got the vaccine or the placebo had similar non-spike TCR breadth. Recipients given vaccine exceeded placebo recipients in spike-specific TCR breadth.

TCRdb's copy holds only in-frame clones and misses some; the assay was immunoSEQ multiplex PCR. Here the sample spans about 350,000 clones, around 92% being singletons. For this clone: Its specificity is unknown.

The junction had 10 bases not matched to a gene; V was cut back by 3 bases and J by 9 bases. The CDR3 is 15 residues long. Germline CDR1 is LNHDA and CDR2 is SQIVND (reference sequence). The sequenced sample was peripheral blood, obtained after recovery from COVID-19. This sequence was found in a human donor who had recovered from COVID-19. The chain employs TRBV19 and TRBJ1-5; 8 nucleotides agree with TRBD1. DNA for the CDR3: TGTGCCAGTAGTATTCCCAGGACAGGGAGCGGGCCCCAGCATTTT. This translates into CASSIPRTGSGPQHF.